A single sample is the source of the 17 T cell receptor beta chains below, sequenced in a study of cytomegalovirus exposure and HLA in healthy donors. With 60 Vbeta and 13 Jbeta primers, the PCR was carried out. Generated by immunoSEQ multiplex PCR, the TCRdb table keeps only in-frame clones and is missing some. The sample includes roughly 120,000 clones, approximately 70% of them seen just once. Sequencing was done on a sample of PBMCs. The source is a man younger than 40 in good health and CMV-seropositive.

The chain employs TRBV9 and TRBJ2-3; D uncertain. The germline V and J ends were trimmed by 0 bases and 4 bases, with 6 bases remaining between them. Per the germline V gene, CDR1 is SGDLS and CDR2 is YYNGEE. This CDR3 is 13 amino acids long. The CDR3 nucleotides are TGTGCCAGCAGCGTAGGAGGTCCAGATACGCAGTATTTT. Its protein is CASSVGGPDTQYF.

This clone has just a few counts. The chain links TRBV5-1 to TRBJ2-5; 11 bases map to TRBD2. The CDR3 has 16 amino acids. CDR1 is SGHRS, CDR2 YFSETQ, per germline. The ends lost 4 bases at V and 0 bases at J; junction bases unmatched: 5. The CDR3 sequence is CASSPGLAANQETQYF. In DNA form, the CDR3 reads TGCGCCAGCAGCCCGGGACTAGCGGCGAACCAAGAGACCCAGTACTTC.

The V and J genes are TRBV5-1 and TRBJ2-5, with D perhaps TRBD2 (6 bases). Trimming removed 4 bases from V and 2 bases from J, with 9 bases in between. Germline CDR1 reads SGHRS; CDR2 reads YFSETQ. This CDR3 is built from 13 residues. The CDR3 DNA reads as TGCGCCAGCAGCCCGGGACTTCAAGAGACCCAGTACTTC. Translation gives CASSPGLQETQYF.

CDR3 loop: CASSDSLTGRNEQFF. In DNA form, the CDR3 reads TGTGCCAGCAGTGATTCCCTGACAGGGAGGAATGAGCAGTTCTTC. The chain links TRBV6-1 to TRBJ2-1; a possible D gene is TRBD1 (7 bases). The V end lost 3 bases, the J end lost 7 bases, and 16 bases lay between the germline ends. Germline assignment: CDR1 MNHNS and CDR2 SASEGT. CDR3 length: 15 residues.

This chain joins TRBV5-1 and TRBJ2-7, with D unclear. In germline, CDR1 is SGHRS, CDR2 YFSETQ. The V and J ends lost 0 bases and 5 bases respectively, with 6 bases between them. The CDR3 extends over 12 amino acids. CDR3 coding DNA: TGCGCCAGCAGCTTGGTAACAGACGAGCAGTACTTC. Translation gives CASSLVTDEQYF.

This chain links TRBV11-3 with TRBJ2-3; no clear D. The CDR3 consists of 15 residues. CDR1 and CDR2 from the germline V gene are SGHNT and YENEEA. Trimming removed 1 base from V and 4 bases from J, with 12 bases in between. The CDR3 DNA follows: TGTGCCAGCAGCTTAGGAGGAGAACGGGCAGATACGCAGTATTTT. Translation gives CASSLGGERADTQYF.

The chain employs TRBV10-3 and TRBJ1-1; 8 bases map to TRBD1. Germline V gives CDR1 ENHRY, CDR2 SYGVKD. V lost 2 bases to trimming and J lost 4 bases; unmatched junction nucleotides: 15. The CDR3 loop spans 18 amino acids. The CDR3 region has the DNA TGTGCCATCAGTGAGGGGCAGGGGGCGATAGATGGTGGCACTGAAGCTTTCTTT. Translated, it gives CAISEGQGAIDGGTEAFF.

This rearrangement joins TRBV4-3 to TRBJ2-2; 10 bases are shared with TRBD1. Losses at the gene ends were 8 bases for V and 6 bases for J; bases not matched to a gene: 9. The CDR3 covers 15 residues. Germline V gene sequence: CDR1 LGHNA, CDR2 YSLEER. The CDR3 nucleotides are TGCGCCAGCGCCACGACAGGGGGCGCTTCCGGGGAGCTGTTTTTT. Its translation: CASATTGGASGELFF.

The chain is built from TRBV6-5 and TRBJ2-2, with D unclear. The CDR3 has 14 residues. The germline V gene encodes CDR1 MNHEY and CDR2 SVGAGI. Trimming shortened V by 2 bases and J by 1 base, and 5 bases separated the two germline ends. The CDR3, as DNA: TGTGCCAGCAGTTACAACGGGAACACCGGGGAGCTGTTTTTT. It is translated as CASSYNGNTGELFF.

The V and J genes are TRBV10-3 and TRBJ2-5; weak D call: TRBD2 (5 bases). The germline V gene encodes CDR1 ENHRY and CDR2 SYGVKD. The CDR3 sequence is 15 residues long. Trimming shortened V by 6 bases and J by 0 bases, and 14 bases separated the two germline ends. In DNA form, the CDR3 reads TGTGCCATCAGGGCTGCAGAGGGAAACCAAGAGACCCAGTACTTC. Amino acids: CAIRAAEGNQETQYF.

CDR3 in DNA: TGCGCCAGCAGCTTTCTTGAGAGGGCGGTCTTTAGCAATGAGCAGTTCTTC. Translated: CASSFLERAVFSNEQFF. This sequence joins TRBV5-1 and TRBJ2-1; D might be TRBD2 (5 bases). This CDR3 is built from 17 residues. V lost 2 bases and J lost 6, with 21 bases in between. Germline loops: CDR1 SGHRS, CDR2 YFSETQ.

The J gene is TRBJ1-3, the V gene TRBV4-2, with D maybe TRBD1 (5 bases). Germline CDR1 is LGHNA and CDR2 is YNFKEQ. CDR3 size: 15 residues. Trimming left V 2 bases short and J 0 bases short, with 8 bases between. This CDR3 is CASSQPQGSGNTIYF. As DNA, the CDR3 is TGTGCCAGCAGCCAACCTCAGGGCTCTGGAAACACCATATATTTT.

The chain couples TRBV9 to TRBJ1-1, with D hard to call. The ends were cut back, 0 bases at V and 5 bases at J, with 11 bases in the middle. Germline CDR1 is SGDLS and CDR2 is YYNGEE. The CDR3 runs to 14 residues. The CDR3 protein is CASSVDGGLTEAFF. The CDR3 nucleotides read TGTGCCAGCAGCGTAGATGGTGGCTTGACTGAAGCTTTCTTT.

The chain combines TRBV5-4 with TRBJ2-5; unclear D gene. V was cut by 0 bases and J by 1 base, with 10 bases left in between. The CDR3 is 15 residues long. In germline, CDR1 is SGHNT, CDR2 YYREEE (reference sequence). The CDR3 bases are TGTGCCAGCAGCTTGGAGCTAGTGGGCCAAGAGACCCAGTACTTC. Amino acid sequence: CASSLELVGQETQYF.

The genes are TRBV7-9 and TRBJ2-1; D is perhaps TRBD1 (5 bases). Trimming shortened V by 2 bases and J by 10 bases, and 6 bases separated the two germline ends. The CDR3 has 11 residues. Germline CDR1 SEHNR, CDR2 FQNEAQ (reference sequence). CDR3: CASSLYREQFF. DNA for the CDR3: TGTGCCAGCAGCTTATACAGGGAGCAGTTCTTC. Full variable domain (rest looked up from reference TRBV7-9 and TRBJ2-1): DTGVSQNPRHKITKRGQNVTFRCDPISEHNRLYWYRQTLGQGPEFLTYFQNEAQLEKSRLLSDRFSAERPKGSFSTLEIQRTEQGDSAMYLCASSLYREQFFGPGTRLTVL.

This rearrangement joins TRBV5-1 to TRBJ1-1, with D tentatively TRBD1 (6 bases). Between the trimmed V and J ends, which lost 4 bases and 3 bases, there was a span of 10 bases. CDR3 size: 13 residues. In germline, CDR1 is SGHRS, CDR2 YFSETQ. The CDR3 sequence: CASSTRGHTEAFF. CDR3 DNA: TGCGCCAGCAGCACGCGGGGGCACACTGAAGCTTTCTTT.

V and J are TRBV14 and TRBJ1-4; D not resolved. The CDR3 spans 15 residues. V shed 1 base and J shed 8 bases, with 14 bases lying between them. Germline values: CDR1 SGHDN, CDR2 FVKESK. The CDR3 nucleotides are TGTGCCAGCAGCCAAGTCGACGGGTTTAGGGAAAAACTGTTTTTT. Amino acid sequence: CASSQVDGFREKLFF.